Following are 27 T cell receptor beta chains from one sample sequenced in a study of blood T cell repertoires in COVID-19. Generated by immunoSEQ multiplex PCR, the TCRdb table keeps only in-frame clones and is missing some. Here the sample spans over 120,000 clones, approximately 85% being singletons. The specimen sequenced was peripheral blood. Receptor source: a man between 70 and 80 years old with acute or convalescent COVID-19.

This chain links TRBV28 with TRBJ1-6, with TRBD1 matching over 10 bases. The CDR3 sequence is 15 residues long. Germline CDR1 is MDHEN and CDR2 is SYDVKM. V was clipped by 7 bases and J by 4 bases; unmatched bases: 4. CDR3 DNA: TGTGCCAGCATCCCGGGACAGGGGTATAATTCACCCCTCCACTTT. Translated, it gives CASIPGQGYNSPLHF.

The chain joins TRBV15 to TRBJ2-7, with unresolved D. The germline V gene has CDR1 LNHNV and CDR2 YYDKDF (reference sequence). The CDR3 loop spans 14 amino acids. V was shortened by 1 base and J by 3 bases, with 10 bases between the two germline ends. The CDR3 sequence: CATSRGSLYYEQYF. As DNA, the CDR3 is TGTGCCACCAGCAGAGGTAGCTTATACTACGAGCAGTACTTC.

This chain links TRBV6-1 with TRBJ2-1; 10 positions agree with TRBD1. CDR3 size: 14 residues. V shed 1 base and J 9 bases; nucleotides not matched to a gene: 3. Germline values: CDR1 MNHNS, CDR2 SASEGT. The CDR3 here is CASSEVGTGVEQFF. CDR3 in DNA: TGTGCCAGCAGTGAAGTAGGGACAGGGGTTGAGCAGTTCTTC.

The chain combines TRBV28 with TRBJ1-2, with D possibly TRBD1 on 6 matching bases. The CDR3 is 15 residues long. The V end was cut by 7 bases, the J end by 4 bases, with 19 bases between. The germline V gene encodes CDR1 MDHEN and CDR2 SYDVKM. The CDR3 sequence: CASTPFRGEAYGYTF. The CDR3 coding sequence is TGTGCCAGCACCCCCTTCAGGGGCGAGGCCTATGGCTACACCTTC.

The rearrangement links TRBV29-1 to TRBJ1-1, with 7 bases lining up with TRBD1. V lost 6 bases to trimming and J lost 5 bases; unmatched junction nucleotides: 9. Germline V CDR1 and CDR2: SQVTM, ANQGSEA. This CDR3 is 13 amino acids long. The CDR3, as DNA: TGCAGCGTCCACAGGGACAGTATAACTGAAGCTTTCTTT. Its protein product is CSVHRDSITEAFF.

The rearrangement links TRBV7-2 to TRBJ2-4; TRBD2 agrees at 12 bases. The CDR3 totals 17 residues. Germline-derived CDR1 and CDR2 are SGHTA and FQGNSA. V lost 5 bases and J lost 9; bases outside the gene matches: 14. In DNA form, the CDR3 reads TGTGCCAGCAGCGGACAGGCTAGCGGGAGGGCCCCCTCCATTCAGTACTTC. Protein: CASSGQASGRAPSIQYF.

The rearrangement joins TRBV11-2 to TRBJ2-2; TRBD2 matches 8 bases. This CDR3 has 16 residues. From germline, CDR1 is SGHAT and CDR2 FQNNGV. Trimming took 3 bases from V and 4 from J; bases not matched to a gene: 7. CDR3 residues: CASSLSGGRGTGELFF. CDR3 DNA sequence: TGTGCCAGCAGCTTGTCGGGAGGGCGGGGCACCGGGGAGCTGTTTTTT.

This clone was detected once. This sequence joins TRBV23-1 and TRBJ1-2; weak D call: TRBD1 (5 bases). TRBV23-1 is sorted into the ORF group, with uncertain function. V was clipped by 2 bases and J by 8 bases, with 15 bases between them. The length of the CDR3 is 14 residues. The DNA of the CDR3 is TGCGCCAGCAGTCAAAGGGACTTTCGGAGGGGCTACACCTTC. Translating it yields CASSQRDFRRGYTF.

The CDR3 nucleotides are TGTGCCAGCAGCACTATGGCCGGGACAGCATACGAGCAGTACTTC. Translated, it gives CASSTMAGTAYEQYF. The chain uses TRBV7-2 and TRBJ2-7; TRBD1 agrees at 7 bases. Germline assignment: CDR1 SGHTA and CDR2 FQGNSA. Trimming cost V 5 bases and J 4 bases; bases outside gene matches: 11. The CDR3 is 15 amino acids.

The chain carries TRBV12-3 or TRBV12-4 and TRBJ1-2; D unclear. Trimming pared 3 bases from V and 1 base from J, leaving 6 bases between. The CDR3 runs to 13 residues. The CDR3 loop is CASSFGSNYGYTF. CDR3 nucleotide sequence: TGTGCCAGCAGTTTTGGCAGTAACTATGGCTACACCTTC.

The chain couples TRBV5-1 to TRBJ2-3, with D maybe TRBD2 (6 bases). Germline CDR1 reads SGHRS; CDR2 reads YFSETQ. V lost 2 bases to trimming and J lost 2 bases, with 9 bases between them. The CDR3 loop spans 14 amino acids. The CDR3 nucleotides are TGCGCCAGCAGCTTCGGGAGCCCCACAGATACGCAGTATTTT. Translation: CASSFGSPTDTQYF.

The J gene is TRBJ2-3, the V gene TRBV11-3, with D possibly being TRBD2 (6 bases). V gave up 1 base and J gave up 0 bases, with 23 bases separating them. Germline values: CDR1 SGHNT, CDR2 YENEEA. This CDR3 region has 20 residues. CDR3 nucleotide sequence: TGTGCCAGCAGCTTAGCTGGTTCTCGGGAGCACGGGCCTAGCACAGATACGCAGTATTTT. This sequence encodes CASSLAGSREHGPSTDTQYF.

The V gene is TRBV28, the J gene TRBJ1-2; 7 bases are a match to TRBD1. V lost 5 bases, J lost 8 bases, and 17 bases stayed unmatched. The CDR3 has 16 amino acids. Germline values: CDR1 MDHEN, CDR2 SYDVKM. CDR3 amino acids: CASSAASARGQGGYTF. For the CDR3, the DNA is TGTGCCAGCAGTGCCGCGTCCGCGAGGGGGCAAGGAGGCTACACCTTC.

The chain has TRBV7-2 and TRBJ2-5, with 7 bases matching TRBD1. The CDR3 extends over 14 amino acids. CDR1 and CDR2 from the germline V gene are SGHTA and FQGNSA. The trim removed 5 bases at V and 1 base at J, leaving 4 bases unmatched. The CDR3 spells CASSIQGSQETQYF. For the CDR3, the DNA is TGTGCCAGCAGCATACAGGGGTCCCAAGAGACCCAGTACTTC.

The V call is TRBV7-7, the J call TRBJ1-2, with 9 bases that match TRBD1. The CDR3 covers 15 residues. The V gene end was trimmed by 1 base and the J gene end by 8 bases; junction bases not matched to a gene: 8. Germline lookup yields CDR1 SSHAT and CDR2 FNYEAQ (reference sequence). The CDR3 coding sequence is TGTGCCAGCAGCTTAGAAGTGGACAGGGGTTTCGGCTACACCTTC. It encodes CASSLEVDRGFGYTF. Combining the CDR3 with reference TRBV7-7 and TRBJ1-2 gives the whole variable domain GAGVSQSPRYKVTKRGQDVTLRCDPISSHATLYWYQQALGQGPEFLTYFNYEAQPDKSGLPSDRFSAERPEGSISTLTIQRTEQRDSAMYRCASSLEVDRGFGYTFGSGTRLTVV.

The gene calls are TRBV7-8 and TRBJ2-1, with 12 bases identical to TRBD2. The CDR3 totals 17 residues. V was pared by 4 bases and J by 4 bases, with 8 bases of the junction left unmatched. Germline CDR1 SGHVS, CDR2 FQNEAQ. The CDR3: CASSSNPLAGGYNEQFF. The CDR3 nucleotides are TGTGCCAGCAGCTCTAATCCACTAGCGGGGGGTTACAATGAGCAGTTCTTC.

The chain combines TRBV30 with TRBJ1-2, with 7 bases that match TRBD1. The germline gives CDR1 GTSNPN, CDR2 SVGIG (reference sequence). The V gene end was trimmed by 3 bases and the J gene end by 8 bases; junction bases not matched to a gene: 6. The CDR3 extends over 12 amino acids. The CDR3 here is CAWRRQGGGYTF. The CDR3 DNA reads TGTGCCTGGAGACGACAGGGTGGCGGCTACACCTTC.

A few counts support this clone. The CDR3: CARRDRGQGNSPLHF. In DNA form, the CDR3 reads TGTGCCCGTCGGGACAGGGGGCAGGGGAATTCACCCCTCCACTTT. The chain links TRBV30 to TRBJ1-6; 12 bases are a match to TRBD1. Losses at the gene ends were 8 bases for V and 7 bases for J; bases not matched to a gene: 9. The CDR3 sequence is 15 residues long. From germline, CDR1 is GTSNPN and CDR2 SVGIG (reference sequence). The complete variable domain, with remaining parts taken from reference TRBV30 and TRBJ1-6, reads SQTIHQWPATLVQPVGSPLSLECTVEGTSNPNLYWYRQAAGRGLQLLFYSVGIGQISSEVPQNLSASRPQDRQFILSSKKLLLSDSGFYLCARRDRGQGNSPLHFGNGTRLTVT.

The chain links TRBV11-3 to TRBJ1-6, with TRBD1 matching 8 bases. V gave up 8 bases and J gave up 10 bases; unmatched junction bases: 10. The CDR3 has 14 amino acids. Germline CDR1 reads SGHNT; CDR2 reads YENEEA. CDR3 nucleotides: TGTGCCAGCCGGAATGACAGGGGAGACTCACCCCTCCACTTT. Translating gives CASRNDRGDSPLHF.

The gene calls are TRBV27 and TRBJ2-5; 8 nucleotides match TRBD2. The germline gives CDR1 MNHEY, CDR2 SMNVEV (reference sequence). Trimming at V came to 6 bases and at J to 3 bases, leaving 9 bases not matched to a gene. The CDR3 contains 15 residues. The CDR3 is CASSSSGAGEETQYF. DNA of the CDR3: TGTGCCAGCAGCAGTTCGGGAGCGGGAGAAGAGACCCAGTACTTC.

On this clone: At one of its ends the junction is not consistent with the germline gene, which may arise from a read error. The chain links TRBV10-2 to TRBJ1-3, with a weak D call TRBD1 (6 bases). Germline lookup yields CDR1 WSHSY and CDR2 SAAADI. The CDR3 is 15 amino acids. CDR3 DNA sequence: TGCGCCGGCAGCGACCGGGACATCTCTGGAAACACCATATATTTT. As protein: CAGSDRDISGNTIYF.

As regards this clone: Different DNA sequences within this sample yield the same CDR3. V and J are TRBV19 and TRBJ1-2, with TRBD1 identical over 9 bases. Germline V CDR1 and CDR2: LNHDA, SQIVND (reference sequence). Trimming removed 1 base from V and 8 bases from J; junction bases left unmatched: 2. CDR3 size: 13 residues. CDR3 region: CASSIGQGEGYTF. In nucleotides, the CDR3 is TGTGCCAGTAGTATAGGACAGGGGGAAGGCTACACCTTC.

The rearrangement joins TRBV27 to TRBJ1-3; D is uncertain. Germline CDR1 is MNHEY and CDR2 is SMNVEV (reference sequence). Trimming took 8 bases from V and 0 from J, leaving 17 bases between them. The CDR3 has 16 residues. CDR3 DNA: TGTGCCAGCGGCCCACTGGGAGCGCGCTCTGGAAACACCATATATTTT. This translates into CASGPLGARSGNTIYF.

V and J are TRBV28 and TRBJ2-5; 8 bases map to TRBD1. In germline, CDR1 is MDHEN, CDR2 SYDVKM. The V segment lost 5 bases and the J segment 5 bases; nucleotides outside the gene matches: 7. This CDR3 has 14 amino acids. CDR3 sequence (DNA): TGTGCCAGCAGTCCTAGGACAGGGACGGAGACCCAGTACTTC. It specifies CASSPRTGTETQYF.

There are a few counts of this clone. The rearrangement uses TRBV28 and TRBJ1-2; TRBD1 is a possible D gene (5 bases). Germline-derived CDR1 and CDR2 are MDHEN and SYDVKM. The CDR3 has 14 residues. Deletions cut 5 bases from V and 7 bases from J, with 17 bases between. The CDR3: CASSTGAPPLGYTF. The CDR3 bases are TGTGCCAGCAGTACTGGGGCCCCCCCCCTTGGCTACACCTTC.

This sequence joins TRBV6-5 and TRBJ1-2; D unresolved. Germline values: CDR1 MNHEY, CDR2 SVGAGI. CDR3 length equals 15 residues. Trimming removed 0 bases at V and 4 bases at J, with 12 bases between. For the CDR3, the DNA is TGTGCCAGCAGTTACTCGTTCTCGGCGGTCTATGGCTACACCTTC. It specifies CASSYSFSAVYGYTF.

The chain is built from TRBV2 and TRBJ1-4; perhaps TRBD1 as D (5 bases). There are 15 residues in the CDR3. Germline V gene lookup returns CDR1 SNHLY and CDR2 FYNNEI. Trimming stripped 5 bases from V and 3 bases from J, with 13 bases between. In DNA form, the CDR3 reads TGTGCCAGCAGTTCAGAACAGGCCCCTAATGAAAAACTGTTTTTT. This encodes CASSSEQAPNEKLFF.